What follows are 15 T cell receptor beta chains derived from one specimen sequenced in a study of control samples from healthy donors and cancer patients. The method was immunoSEQ multiplex PCR; TCRdb's version includes in-frame clones alone and lacks a portion of them. The data show roughly 76,000 clones, 94% seen once. The sample consisted of blood. Source of these receptors: a woman aged 40 to 50 in good health.

The chain employs TRBV18 and TRBJ2-5; no reliable D call. Per germline, CDR1 KGHSH and CDR2 LQKENI. The ends were cut back, 0 bases at V and 5 bases at J, with 13 bases in the middle. The CDR3 sequence is 15 residues long. CDR3 coding DNA: TGTGCCAGCTCACCACCGGTGGGCTCCGGGGAGACCCAGTACTTC. Its translation: CASSPPVGSGETQYF.

This clone was found once. The CDR3 spells CASSPTATNEKLFF. In nucleotides, the CDR3 is TGTGCCAGCTCACCGACAGCAACTAATGAAAAACTGTTTTTT. The chain links TRBV18 to TRBJ1-4, with D maybe TRBD1 (5 bases). Germline lookup yields CDR1 KGHSH and CDR2 LQKENI. This CDR3 comprises 14 residues. Trimming left V 3 bases short and J 0 bases short, with 5 bases between.

Concerning this clone: The junction does not match germline at one end; this may be a read error. The chain has TRBV7-7 and TRBJ2-5; the match to TRBD2 covers 14 bases. There are 16 residues in the CDR3. The V gene's germline CDR1 is SSHAT and CDR2 FNYEAQ (reference sequence). DNA of the CDR3: TGTGCTAGCAGCACCAGACTAGCGGGGGGGTCCGAGACCCAGTACTTC. The encoded protein is CASSTRLAGGSETQYF.

The chain is built from TRBV9 and TRBJ2-7; no firm D call. Trimming pared 0 bases from V and 2 bases from J, leaving 9 bases between. Per the germline V gene, CDR1 is SGDLS and CDR2 is YYNGEE. The CDR3 spans 14 residues. CDR3 in DNA: TGTGCCAGCAGCGTAGCGAACTACCCCTACGAGCAGTACTTC. This sequence encodes CASSVANYPYEQYF.

This clone was observed once. The chain links TRBV30 to TRBJ2-7; weak D call: TRBD1 (6 bases). Germline CDR1 is GTSNPN and CDR2 is SVGIG (reference sequence). Trimming left V 4 bases short and J 4 bases short, with 11 bases between. The CDR3 loop spans 12 amino acids. Written as DNA, the CDR3 is TGTGCCTGGACAGGGGTGGGGTACGAGCAGTACTTC. This sequence encodes CAWTGVGYEQYF.

The chain is built from TRBV11-2 and TRBJ1-6, with unresolved D. Germline CDR1 and CDR2: SGHAT and FQNNGV. This CDR3 has 11 amino acids. Trimming cost V 7 bases and J 9 bases, with 7 bases left between them. The CDR3 reads CASNGISPLHF. Written as DNA, the CDR3 is TGTGCCAGCAACGGGATTTCACCCCTCCACTTT.

This clone turned up a few times. This sequence joins TRBV7-8 and TRBJ1-1; D remains unclear. This CDR3 region has 13 residues. The ends were cut back, 1 base at V and 6 bases at J, with 9 bases in the middle. CDR1 SGHVS and CDR2 FQNEAQ come from the germline V gene. The CDR3 reads CASSLDWRAEAFF. DNA of the CDR3: TGTGCCAGCAGCTTAGATTGGAGAGCTGAAGCTTTCTTT.

This clone came up a few times. This chain connects TRBV14 to TRBJ1-1; D remains ambiguous. Germline assignment: CDR1 SGHDN and CDR2 FVKESK. The CDR3 covers 14 residues. Between the trimmed V and J ends, which lost 2 bases and 7 bases, there was a span of 14 bases. In nucleotides, the CDR3 is TGTGCCAGCAGCCAAAGGTGGTCAGCCGGTGAAGCTTTCTTT. Its translation is CASSQRWSAGEAFF.

The CDR3 loop is CASSPGGQGLGYTF. CDR3 nucleotide sequence: TGCGCCAGCAGCCCCGGTGGACAGGGACTTGGCTACACCTTC. The chain has TRBV5-1 and TRBJ1-2; 8 bases are shared with TRBD1. Germline-derived CDR1 and CDR2 are SGHRS and YFSETQ. With V trimmed by 4 bases and J by 7 bases, 9 bases remained unmatched. The CDR3 runs 14 residues.

The sample holds one count of this clone. This rearrangement joins TRBV6-5 to TRBJ2-1; 7 positions match TRBD1. Losses at the gene ends were 4 bases for V and 4 bases for J; bases not matched to a gene: 7. CDR3 size: 15 residues. CDR1 MNHEY and CDR2 SVGAGI come from the germline V gene. CDR3 coding DNA: TGTGCCAGCAGTTCCGGGACAGAGAGATACAATGAGCAGTTCTTC. This translates into CASSSGTERYNEQFF.

The genes are TRBV18 and TRBJ1-6, with D possibly matching TRBD1 (5 bases). V was shortened by 1 base and J by 10 bases, with 8 bases between the two germline ends. Germline CDR1 and CDR2: KGHSH and LQKENI. There are 13 residues in the CDR3. This CDR3 reads CASSPQDNSPLHF. DNA for the CDR3: TGTGCCAGCTCACCACAGGACAACTCACCCCTCCACTTT.

The rearrangement links TRBV27 to TRBJ2-1; D possibly corresponds to TRBD2 (6 bases). With 2 bases removed from V and 2 bases from J, the gap between germline ends came to 10 bases. In germline, CDR1 is MNHEY, CDR2 SMNVEV (reference sequence). There are 15 residues in the CDR3. CDR3 loop: CASSLAGSPYNEQFF. The DNA of the CDR3 is TGTGCCAGCAGTTTAGCGGGGAGTCCCTACAATGAGCAGTTCTTC.

V gene TRBV30 combines with J gene TRBJ1-6, with 9 bases matching TRBD1. CDR1 and CDR2 from the germline V gene are GTSNPN and SVGIG (reference sequence). The CDR3 runs to 15 residues. The trim removed 5 bases at V and 10 bases at J, leaving 12 bases unmatched. As DNA, the CDR3 is TGTGCCTGGGGGGGGGCCACAGGGGGCTCCTCACCCCTCCACTTT. This sequence encodes CAWGGATGGSSPLHF.

This sequence joins TRBV7-3 and TRBJ2-7; the match to TRBD1 covers 8 bases. Trimming took 5 bases from V and 3 from J; bases not matched to a gene: 3. CDR1 SGHTA and CDR2 FQGTGA come from the germline V gene. The CDR3 covers 13 residues. This CDR3 reads CASSPGQGYEQYF. The DNA for the CDR3 is TGTGCCAGCAGCCCAGGACAGGGCTACGAGCAGTACTTC.

The CDR3 sequence: CASSPSGVSKKDGYTF. In DNA form, the CDR3 reads TGTGCCAGCAGCCCCAGTGGGGTTTCCAAGAAGGATGGCTACACCTTC. The chain recombines TRBV9 with TRBJ1-2, with D uncertain. V dropped 4 bases and J dropped 6 bases, with 22 bases sitting between them. This CDR3 has 16 amino acids. Looked up from germline, CDR1 is SGDLS and CDR2 is YYNGEE.